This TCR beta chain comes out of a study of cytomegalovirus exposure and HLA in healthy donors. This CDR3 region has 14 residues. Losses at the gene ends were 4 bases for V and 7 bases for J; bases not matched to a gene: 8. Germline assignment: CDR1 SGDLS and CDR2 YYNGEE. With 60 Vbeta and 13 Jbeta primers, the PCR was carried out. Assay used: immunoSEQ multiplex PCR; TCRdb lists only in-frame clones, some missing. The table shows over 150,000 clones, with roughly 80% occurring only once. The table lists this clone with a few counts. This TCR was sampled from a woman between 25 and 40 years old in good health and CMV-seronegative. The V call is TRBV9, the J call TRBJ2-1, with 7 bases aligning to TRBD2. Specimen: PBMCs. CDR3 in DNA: TGTGCCAGCAGCCCGGGAGGCACCCCTAATGAGCAGTTCTTC. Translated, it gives CASSPGGTPNEQFF. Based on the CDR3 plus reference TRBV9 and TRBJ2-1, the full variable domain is DSGVTQTPKHLITATGQRVTLRCSPRSGDLSVYWYQQSLDQGLQFLIQYYNGEERAKGNILERFSAQQFPDLHSELNLSSLELGDSALYFCASSPGGTPNEQFFGPGTRLTVL.